Listed here is a single T cell receptor (beta chain). As yet, its antigen is unknown. With 60 Vbeta and 13 Jbeta primers, the PCR was carried out. Clones were sequenced by immunoSEQ multiplex PCR, and TCRdb holds only the in-frame ones, with some missing. The data show approximately 190,000 clones, with around four fifths seen just once and roughly 0.8% held by the top ten. This specimen belongs to a study of cytomegalovirus exposure and HLA in healthy donors. Study overall: Earlier, 110 million or so unique TCR beta sequences were recovered from 200 million or so T cells by an analysis. An early release of data contained about 85 million unique TCRs, which came from HLA-typed donors.

Regarding the study as a whole: Sequencing depth roughly uniform across donors was assumed in presence/absence analyses.

The germline V gene has CDR1 SGDLS and CDR2 YYNGEE. CDR3 size: 16 residues. J lost 2 bases, V lost 0 bases, and 5 bases had no gene match. Although they were nominally healthy when sampled, donors likely had unrecorded immune exposures. The chain uses TRBV9 and TRBJ2-1; the match to TRBD2 covers 7 bases. The sequence was obtained from a woman aged 18-29 years in good health and CMV-seronegative. Sample: PBMCs. CDR3 sequence (DNA): TGTGCCAGCAGCGTAGGCGGCGGGAGCGCCTACAATGAGCAGTTCTTC. Its protein product is CASSVGGGSAYNEQFF. The full variable domain, its missing parts supplied by reference TRBV9 and TRBJ2-1, is DSGVTQTPKHLITATGQRVTLRCSPRSGDLSVYWYQQSLDQGLQFLIQYYNGEERAKGNILERFSAQQFPDLHSELNLSSLELGDSALYFCASSVGGGSAYNEQFFGPGTRLTVL.